This TCR beta chain was sequenced for a study of shared clonotypes between healthy human individuals. For the study at large: Each donor had three CD4 naive, three CD4 memory, two CD8 naive and one CD8 memory plate.

This CDR3 comprises 13 residues. The germline V and J ends were trimmed by 3 bases and 2 bases, with 7 bases remaining between them. Germline V gene lookup returns CDR1 MDHEN and CDR2 SYDVKM. Replicate PCRs run on sorted subsets employed 150 to 250 ng DNA, about 27,000 T cell genomes. Sequencing was performed with immunoSEQ multiplex PCR; in TCRdb, only in-frame clones are kept and a portion is missing. The sample comprises around 600,000 clones, about 97% of which are singletons, and 0.057% rests with the top ten. The TCR comes from a woman younger than 45 in good health. What was sequenced was naive CD4+ T cells sorted from blood. The subset is: CD45RA+ positively selected. The chain combines TRBV28 with TRBJ2-5, with no clear D. The chain's CDR3 is CASSLGSQETQYF. The CDR3 DNA is TGTGCCAGCAGTTTGGGCAGTCAAGAGACCCAGTACTTC.